This TCR beta chain emerged from a study of T cells in Graves' hyperthyroidism and ophthalmopathy. About this clonotype itself: Its specificity is unknown.

TCR beta CDR3 regions were amplified from RNA. The TCR CDR3 was amplified in a first-round RT-PCR using the HTBI primer set. In TCRdb, the multiplex PCR reads were re-called with MiXCR into one record per CDR3 protein. The profile shows 480,000 or so distinct CDR3 sequences, roughly 45% of them singletons. Regarding the study as a whole: In the blood, most expanded thyroid clonotypes above 0.001 appeared as well. A model of 13 V-J pairs discriminated ophthalmopathy from stable hyperthyroidism.

From germline, CDR1 is SGHDT and CDR2 YYEEEE. The CDR3 loop spans 15 amino acids. V was clipped by 2 bases and J by 1 base; unmatched bases: 4. Sequenced material: peripheral blood or thyroid tissue (not recorded which). The sequence was collected from an adult woman with Graves' disease, either hyperthyroidism or ophthalmopathy (not recorded which). The chain links TRBV5-6 to TRBJ2-5; the match to TRBD2 covers 8 bases. CDR3 residues: CASSLGGGTQETQYF. The CDR3 DNA reads TGTGCCAGCAGCTTAGGCGGGGGGACCCAAGAGACCCAGTACTTC.